Included here is one T cell receptor (beta chain) sequence, with context. The sample belongs to a study of control samples from healthy donors and cancer patients. The data were produced by immunoSEQ multiplex PCR, yet TCRdb's version contains in-frame clones alone and is incomplete. Recorded for this sample: about 210,000 clones. The material sequenced was blood. The TCR comes from a woman aged 25 to 45 in good health.

CDR3 coding DNA: TGTGCCAGCAGTTACCTAGGACTAGTTACAGATACGCAGTATTTT. This translates into CASSYLGLVTDTQYF. This chain joins TRBV6-2 or TRBV6-3 and TRBJ2-3; 7 bases map to TRBD2. CDR1 is MNHEY, CDR2 SVGEGT, per germline. The V and J ends lost 2 bases and 3 bases, in that order; junction bases with no gene match: 5. This CDR3 has 15 residues.